Detailed here is one T cell receptor beta chain. Its antigen is unknown. The data are from a study of T cell responses to AZD1222 COVID-19 vaccine. Study results and limitations: Clonal diversity may have been underestimated in mostly white British donors.

Measured with immunoSEQ multiplex PCR; TCRdb has only the in-frame clones, and not every one. The top ten hold about 7.9% of the sample, which has some 120,000 clones, roughly 85% seen once. CDR3 length: 13 residues. Germline V lookup: CDR1 SQVTM, CDR2 ANQGSEA. Germline trimming cut 7 bases from V and 3 bases from J; bases unmatched to any gene: 4. Sequencing was performed on peripheral blood, taken on day 0 of AZD1222 vaccination. V and J are TRBV29-1 and TRBJ1-5, with 9 bases matching TRBD1. The sequence was collected from an adult in good health. CDR3 sequence: CSAGTGSNQPQHF. CDR3 sequence (DNA): TGCAGCGCCGGGACAGGGTCCAATCAGCCCCAGCATTTT.